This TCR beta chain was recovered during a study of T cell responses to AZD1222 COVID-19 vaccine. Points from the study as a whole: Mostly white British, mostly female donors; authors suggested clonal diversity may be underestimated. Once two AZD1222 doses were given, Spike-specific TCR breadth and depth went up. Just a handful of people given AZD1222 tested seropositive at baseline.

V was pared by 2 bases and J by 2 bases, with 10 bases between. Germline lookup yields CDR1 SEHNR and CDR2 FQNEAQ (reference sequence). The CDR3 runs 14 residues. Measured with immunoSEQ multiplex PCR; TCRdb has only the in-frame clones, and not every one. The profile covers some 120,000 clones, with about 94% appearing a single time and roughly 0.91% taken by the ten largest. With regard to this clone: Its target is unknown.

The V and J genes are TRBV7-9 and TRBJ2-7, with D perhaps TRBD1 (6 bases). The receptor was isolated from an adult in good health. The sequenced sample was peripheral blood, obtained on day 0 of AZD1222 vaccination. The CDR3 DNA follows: TGTGCCAGCAGCTTATGGGACACTGCCTACGAGCAGTACTTC. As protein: CASSLWDTAYEQYF.